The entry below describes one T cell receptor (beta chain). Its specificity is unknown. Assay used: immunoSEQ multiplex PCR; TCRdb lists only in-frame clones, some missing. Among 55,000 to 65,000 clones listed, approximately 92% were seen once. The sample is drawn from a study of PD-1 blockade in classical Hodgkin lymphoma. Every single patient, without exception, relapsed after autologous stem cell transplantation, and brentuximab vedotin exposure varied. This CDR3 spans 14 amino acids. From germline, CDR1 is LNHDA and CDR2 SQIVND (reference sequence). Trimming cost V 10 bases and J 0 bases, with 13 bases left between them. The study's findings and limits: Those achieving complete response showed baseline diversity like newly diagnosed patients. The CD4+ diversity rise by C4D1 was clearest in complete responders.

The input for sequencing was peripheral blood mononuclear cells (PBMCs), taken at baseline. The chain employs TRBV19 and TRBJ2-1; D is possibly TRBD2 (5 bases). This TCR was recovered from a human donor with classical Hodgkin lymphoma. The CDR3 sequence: CATTRASSYNEQFF. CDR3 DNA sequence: TGTGCCACCACGAGGGCGAGCTCCTACAATGAGCAGTTCTTC.